Listed here are 8 T cell receptor beta chains from one sample, sequenced in a study of blood T cell repertoires in COVID-19. Sequenced by immunoSEQ multiplex PCR; TCRdb stores in-frame clones only, minus some. The sample holds roughly 250,000 clones, roughly 87% seen once. Sequenced input: PBMCs or T cells enriched from blood (not recorded which). The receptors shown here come from a woman under 40 with acute COVID-19.

This clone was detected only once. This sequence joins TRBV12-5 and TRBJ2-1; 7 nucleotides line up with TRBD2. Germline CDR1 reads LGHNT; CDR2 reads FRNRAP. The CDR3 loop spans 15 amino acids. The V gene end was trimmed by 2 bases and the J gene end by 5 bases; junction bases not matched to a gene: 6. The CDR3 region has the DNA TGTGCTAGTGGTTTGTCTGGCGGGAGCCACAATGAGCAGTTCTTC. It is translated as CASGLSGGSHNEQFF. Looking up the rest from reference TRBV12-5 and TRBJ2-1 gives the full variable domain: DARVTQTPRHKVTEMGQEVTMRCQPILGHNTVFWYRQTMMQGLELLAYFRNRAPLDDSGMPKDRFSAEMPDATLATLKIQPSEPRDSAVYFCASGLSGGSHNEQFFGPGTRLTVL.

The rearrangement links TRBV12-3 or TRBV12-4 to TRBJ1-3; D uncertain. Trimming took off 3 bases at V and 4 bases at J, with 7 bases between the two ends. The CDR3 totals 13 residues. Here the CDR3 DNA reads TGTGCCAGCAGTTTCGTTTCCGGAAACACCATATATTTT. This gives the protein CASSFVSGNTIYF.

V gene TRBV7-6 combines with J gene TRBJ2-5; 8 bases agree with TRBD1. V lost 5 bases to trimming and J lost 2 bases; unmatched junction nucleotides: 7. Germline assignment: CDR1 SGHVS and CDR2 FNYEAQ. The CDR3 contains 15 residues. This chain's CDR3 is CASSKGQGLQETQYF. The CDR3 nucleotides read TGTGCCAGCAGCAAAGGACAGGGCTTACAAGAGACCCAGTACTTC.

The rearrangement joins TRBV29-1 to TRBJ2-1; 10 bases are a match to TRBD2. From germline, CDR1 is SQVTM and CDR2 ANQGSEA. Unmatched junction bases numbered 5, after V lost 2 bases and J lost 4 bases. The CDR3 runs to 15 residues. The CDR3 loop is CSVELLAGAYNEQFF. The CDR3 DNA reads TGCAGCGTTGAACTCCTAGCGGGGGCGTACAATGAGCAGTTCTTC.

The chain joins TRBV7-2 to TRBJ1-5; D gene unclear. From germline, CDR1 is SGHTA and CDR2 FQGNSA. This CDR3 contains 14 residues. V lost 5 bases and J lost 5, with 13 bases in between. The chain's CDR3 is CASSLYREDQPQHF. CDR3 nucleotides: TGTGCCAGCAGCCTGTACAGAGAAGATCAGCCCCAGCATTTT.

This clone occurred once. The V gene is TRBV6-5, the J gene TRBJ1-2; 8 bases align to TRBD1. With V trimmed by 2 bases and J by 8 bases, 7 bases remained unmatched. The CDR3 extends over 14 amino acids. From germline, CDR1 is MNHEY and CDR2 SVGAGI. CDR3 nucleotides: TGTGCCAGCAGTTACGCCGGGACAGGAAACGGCTACACCTTC. This sequence encodes CASSYAGTGNGYTF.

This CDR3 reads CASNDGQGAPGELFF. DNA for the CDR3: TGTGCCAGTAACGACGGACAGGGGGCTCCCGGGGAGCTGTTTTTT. The chain is built from TRBV19 and TRBJ2-2; TRBD1 matches at 11 bases. The CDR3 has 15 amino acids. Germline loops: CDR1 LNHDA, CDR2 SQIVND (reference sequence). V lost 7 bases, J lost 6 bases, and 7 bases stayed unmatched.

The chain recombines TRBV23-1 with TRBJ1-3; TRBD1 is a possible D gene (5 bases). TRBV23-1 is labeled an ORF, and its function is uncertain. The CDR3 consists of 14 residues. Trimming removed 11 bases at V and 2 bases at J, with 16 bases between. CDR3 protein: CAGTAGAAGNTIYF. The DNA for the CDR3 is TGCGCCGGGACTGCGGGCGCGGCTGGAAACACCATATATTTT.